Included here is one T cell receptor (beta chain) sequence, with context. It was with a sample-barcoded 5' primer and a J-beta primer mix that a second PCR of about 6 to 12 cycles was run. TCRdb analysed the 5' RACE reads with MiXCR anew, one entry per CDR3 protein. This table has approximately 800,000 distinct CDR3 sequences, roughly 50% appearing once. The CDR3 sequence is 11 residues long. The V gene's germline CDR1 is SQVTM and CDR2 ANQGSEA. This sample is part of a study of blood T cells in healthy people across ages. The sequenced material came from blood. This TCR derives from a man aged 35 to 55 in good health. The V gene is TRBV29-1, the J gene TRBJ1-5; TRBD1 is a possible D gene (6 bases). The CDR3 region has the DNA TGCCGGGGGCTGGGCAGTCAGCCCCAGCATTTT. Its protein is CRGLGSQPQHF.